The 27 T cell receptor beta chains listed next were all sequenced from one sample in a study of Graves' ophthalmopathy and Graves' hyperthyroidism. CDR3 regions of TCR beta were amplified from RNA transcripts. After a first-round RT-PCR with HTBI primers, a second-round multiplex PCR was run. One entry per CDR3 protein results from TCRdb running MiXCR on the multiplex PCR reads. The repertoire includes under 800,000 distinct CDR3 sequences, 22% of them detected once, and about 6.6% sits in the top ten. Sequenced material: peripheral blood. These receptors came from a woman aged 18-29 years with stable Graves' hyperthyroidism. Some clones in this sample may be carry-over from other donors' samples.

This clonotype has ten or more counts. The rearrangement links TRBV20-1 to TRBJ2-7; 7 bases map to TRBD2. The trim removed 6 bases at V and 4 bases at J, leaving 12 bases unmatched. The germline CDR1 and CDR2 sequences are DFQATT and SNEGSKA (reference sequence). The CDR3 contains 14 residues. CDR3 loop: CSAESGTGQYEQYF. CDR3 in DNA: TGCAGTGCGGAGAGCGGGACGGGCCAATACGAGCAGTACTTC.

The sample holds a few counts of this clonotype. This rearrangement joins TRBV19 to TRBJ1-1, with TRBD1 matching over 7 bases. CDR3 length: 15 residues. V shed 4 bases and J 1 base; nucleotides not matched to a gene: 6. Germline V gene sequence: CDR1 LNHDA, CDR2 SQIVND (reference sequence). In nucleotides, the CDR3 is TGTGCCAGTAGTAACCCGAGGACAGGGAACACTGAAGCTTTCTTT. Its protein product is CASSNPRTGNTEAFF.

The table lists this clonotype with many counts. This sequence joins TRBV7-9 and TRBJ2-2; no clear D gene. In germline, CDR1 is SEHNR, CDR2 FQNEAQ (reference sequence). V gave up 1 base and J gave up 5 bases, with 11 bases separating them. This CDR3 comprises 15 residues. CDR3 loop: CASSLELLETGELFF. The CDR3 DNA is TGTGCCAGCAGCTTAGAGTTGTTGGAAACCGGGGAGCTGTTTTTT.

The V and J genes are TRBV6-2 or TRBV6-3 and TRBJ1-2, with a tentative D call TRBD1 (6 bases). V was clipped by 7 bases and J by 7 bases, with 13 bases between them. Per germline, CDR1 MNHEY and CDR2 SVGEGT. The CDR3 runs 12 residues. The CDR3 nucleotides read TGTGCCAGCACCTTCGGGGGGCTTGGCTACACCTTC. Translated, it gives CASTFGGLGYTF.

This clonotype was found many times. The junction differs from germline at one of its ends, possibly a read error. The chain recombines TRBV7-2 with TRBJ1-1; D is possibly TRBD1 (6 bases). Germline V gene data show CDR1 as SGHTA and CDR2 as FQGNSA. The CDR3 runs to 14 residues. The chain's CDR3 is CASSLGAGNTEAFF. CDR3 coding DNA: TGCGCCAGCAGCTTGGGGGCGGGGAACACTGAAGCTTTCTTT.

As for this clonotype: Being one base from a much bigger clone, this may be a read error. This chain uses TRBV7-3 with TRBJ1-2; TRBD1 might be the D (5 bases). V was shortened by 5 bases and J by 4 bases, with 14 bases between the two germline ends. The CDR3 contains 14 residues. The germline V gene has CDR1 SGHTA and CDR2 FQGTGA. CDR3 sequence reads: CASSRGTVIYGYTF. The CDR3 DNA reads TGTGCCAGCAGCCGAGGGACCGTCATCTATGGCTACACCTTC.

This clonotype has just one count. The chain carries TRBV7-8 and TRBJ2-7; possibly TRBD1 for D (5 bases). Trimming took off 5 bases at V and 6 bases at J, with 11 bases between the two ends. The CDR3 consists of 12 residues. Looked up from germline, CDR1 is SGHVS and CDR2 is FQNEAQ. The CDR3 sequence is CASSAPQGEQYF. The CDR3 nucleotides read TGTGCCAGCAGCGCCCCCCAGGGCGAGCAGTACTTC.

This clonotype was seen at least ten times. CDR3 DNA: TGTGCCAGCAGAAACGGGGCTCGCGCTGAAGCTTTCTTT. This encodes CASRNGARAEAFF. The chain employs TRBV6-2 or TRBV6-3 and TRBJ1-1, with D possibly matching TRBD1 (5 bases). Per the germline V gene, CDR1 is MNHEY and CDR2 is SVGEGT. This CDR3 contains 13 residues. The V gene lost 6 bases and the J gene lost 6 bases, with 14 bases spanning the gap.

Many counts were recorded for this clonotype. This chain uses TRBV25-1 with TRBJ1-1, with D hard to call. CDR1 is MGHDK and CDR2 is SYGVNS in the germline V gene. Trimming removed 4 bases from V and 3 bases from J, with 12 bases in between. The length of the CDR3 is 14 residues. The CDR3 loop reads CASSGTSVYTEAFF. Here the CDR3 DNA reads TGTGCCAGCAGTGGGACCTCAGTTTACACTGAAGCTTTCTTT.

The chain joins TRBV6-5 to TRBJ1-1; D remains ambiguous. The length of the CDR3 is 15 residues. Germline loops: CDR1 MNHEY, CDR2 SVGAGI. Deletions cut 2 bases from V and 1 base from J, with 11 bases between. Written as DNA, the CDR3 is TGTGCCAGCAGTTACGCAACAGACGGGAACACTGAAGCTTTCTTT. It translates to CASSYATDGNTEAFF.

This clonotype was picked up many times. V gene TRBV7-2 combines with J gene TRBJ2-5, with TRBD2 as a possible D gene (7 bases). V lost 0 bases, J lost 0 bases, and 17 bases lay in between. Germline V gives CDR1 SGHTA, CDR2 FQGNSA. The CDR3 contains 18 residues. CDR3 in amino acids: CASSLARAGALYQETQYF. The CDR3 coding sequence is TGTGCCAGCAGCTTAGCGAGGGCGGGGGCCTTGTACCAAGAGACCCAGTACTTC. Using reference TRBV7-2 and TRBJ2-5 for the parts outside the CDR3, the full variable domain is GAGVSQSPSNKVTEKGKDVELRCDPISGHTALYWYRQSLGQGLEFLIYFQGNSAPDKSGLPSDRFSAERTGGSVSTLTIQRTQQEDSAVYLCASSLARAGALYQETQYFGPGTRLLVL.

This clonotype was seen ten or more times. The chain combines TRBV30 with TRBJ1-2, with a weak D call TRBD1 (6 bases). The CDR3 is made up of 12 amino acids. V was shortened by 2 bases and J by 9 bases, with 13 bases between the two germline ends. The germline V gene has CDR1 GTSNPN and CDR2 SVGIG (reference sequence). The CDR3 DNA reads as TGTGCCTGGAGTCCGCCGGGACAAAGCTACACCTTC. It translates to CAWSPPGQSYTF.

The genes are TRBV6-1 and TRBJ1-2, with 10 bases matching TRBD1. The length of the CDR3 is 14 residues. Per the germline V gene, CDR1 is MNHNS and CDR2 is SASEGT. The ends lost 6 bases at V and 6 bases at J; junction bases unmatched: 7. The CDR3 loop reads CASSRDRGVDGYTF. DNA for the CDR3: TGTGCCAGCAGCCGGGACAGGGGAGTAGATGGCTACACCTTC.

This clonotype was seen at least ten times. V gene TRBV12-3 or TRBV12-4 combines with J gene TRBJ1-2, with TRBD1 as a possible D gene (6 bases). The CDR3 extends over 14 amino acids. The V end lost 5 bases, the J end lost 4 bases, and 14 bases lay between the germline ends. CDR3: CASSPKTGSYGYTF. CDR3 nucleotide sequence: TGTGCCAGCAGTCCAAAAACAGGGAGCTATGGCTACACCTTC.

As concerns this clonotype: The junction departs from the called germline gene at one end, perhaps through a read error. The gene calls are TRBV3-1 and TRBJ2-7; 9 nucleotides align to TRBD1. In germline, CDR1 is LGHDT, CDR2 YNNKEL (reference sequence). The CDR3 is made up of 15 amino acids. The CDR3 DNA sequence: TGTGCCAGCAGCCCTGGGACAGGGTGGTCCTACGATCAGTACTTC. Translation gives CASSPGTGWSYDQYF.

The sample holds many counts of this clonotype. The chain combines TRBV11-3 with TRBJ1-2, with D tentatively TRBD1 (6 bases). CDR3 length equals 16 residues. Germline V gene lookup returns CDR1 SGHNT and CDR2 YENEEA. V was trimmed by 5 bases and J by 0 bases, leaving 16 bases between them. CDR3 amino acids: CASSPEQGYANYGYTF. CDR3 DNA sequence: TGTGCCAGCAGCCCCGAACAGGGCTACGCTAACTATGGCTACACCTTC.

A remark on this clonotype: One end of the junction is discordant with germline, which a read error may explain. V usage is TRBV19 and J usage is TRBJ2-7; 7 positions agree with TRBD1. CDR1 is LNHDA and CDR2 is SQIVND in the germline V gene (reference sequence). There are 16 residues in the CDR3. CDR3 sequence: CASSNTGQSPTYEQYF. The CDR3 nucleotides read TGTGCCAGCAGTAACACGGGACAGTCTCCCACCTACGAGCAGTACTTC.

The V and J genes are TRBV28 and TRBJ1-2, with 9 bases that match TRBD1. The CDR3 has 15 amino acids. Per the germline V gene, CDR1 is MDHEN and CDR2 is SYDVKM. The V segment lost 6 bases and the J segment 4 bases; nucleotides outside the gene matches: 9. The CDR3 loop reads CASSSGTGSIYGYTF. In nucleotides, the CDR3 is TGTGCCAGCAGCTCGGGGACAGGGAGCATCTATGGCTACACCTTC.

At least ten counts were recorded for this clonotype. The V call is TRBV6-2 or TRBV6-3, the J call TRBJ2-7, with 7 nucleotides matching TRBD1. The germline gives CDR1 MNHEY, CDR2 SVGEGT. The J segment lost 2 bases and the V segment lost 0 bases, leaving 4 bases of the junction unmatched. The CDR3 length is 15 residues. The chain's CDR3 is CASSYSDRSTYEQYF. The CDR3 DNA reads as TGTGCCAGCAGTTACTCGGACAGGTCCACCTACGAGCAGTACTTC.

This clonotype was observed at least ten times. The chain joins TRBV27 to TRBJ1-1; the D gene is possibly TRBD1 (6 bases). The germline V gene has CDR1 MNHEY and CDR2 SMNVEV (reference sequence). Trimming took 8 bases from V and 7 from J, leaving 17 bases between them. The CDR3 is made up of 13 amino acids. Here the CDR3 DNA reads TGTGCCAGCCGATACAACAGGGAAGGTGAAGCTTTCTTT. This codes for CASRYNREGEAFF.

This clonotype appeared many times. The chain combines TRBV28 with TRBJ2-7; unclear D gene. Germline lookup yields CDR1 MDHEN and CDR2 SYDVKM. The CDR3 is 15 amino acids. V was clipped by 3 bases and J by 5 bases, with 17 bases between them. CDR3 protein: CASSFTIDQRNEQYF. DNA of the CDR3: TGTGCCAGCAGTTTCACAATAGACCAAAGGAACGAGCAGTACTTC.

There are many counts of this clonotype. This chain connects TRBV6-5 to TRBJ2-5, with D possibly matching TRBD2 (6 bases). V lost 6 bases and J 6 bases, leaving 14 bases between the germline ends. The CDR3 is 13 residues long. Germline V gene sequence: CDR1 MNHEY, CDR2 SVGAGI. The CDR3 protein is CASSLRGAKTQYF. The DNA of the CDR3 is TGTGCCAGCAGCCTTCGCGGGGCAAAGACCCAGTACTTC.

This clonotype was seen more than once but under ten times. This chain links TRBV27 with TRBJ1-6; D remains unclear. Trimming pared 4 bases from V and 9 bases from J, leaving 10 bases between. The CDR3 extends over 13 amino acids. The germline V gene has CDR1 MNHEY and CDR2 SMNVEV (reference sequence). The CDR3, as DNA: TGTGCCAGCAGTTCATCCTGGGGTTCACCCCTCCACTTT. Protein product: CASSSSWGSPLHF.

This clonotype was seen a few times. The gene calls are TRBV4-1 and TRBJ1-1; possible D gene TRBD1, 6 bases. Germline values: CDR1 MGHRA, CDR2 YSYEKL. The CDR3 totals 17 residues. The germline V and J ends were trimmed by 0 bases and 8 bases, with 22 bases remaining between them. The CDR3 DNA is TGCGCCAGCAGCCAAGAGCAAAGAGTAACAGGGTGGGAGGAAGCTTTCTTT. It is translated as CASSQEQRVTGWEEAFF.

This clonotype was counted many times. V and J are TRBV12-3 or TRBV12-4 and TRBJ1-1, with D maybe TRBD1 (5 bases). The CDR3 is 14 residues long. V lost 2 bases and J lost 4, with 11 bases in between. The CDR3 bases are TGTGCCAGCAGTTTATTAGGTAGGGGCACTGAAGCTTTCTTT. Its translation is CASSLLGRGTEAFF.

This clonotype occurred a few times. The V and J genes are TRBV15 and TRBJ1-2; 7 positions agree with TRBD1. The CDR3 extends over 15 amino acids. Germline loops: CDR1 LNHNV, CDR2 YYDKDF (reference sequence). The V and J ends lost 0 bases and 7 bases, in that order; junction bases with no gene match: 8. CDR3 sequence reads: CATSRDRGQVGGYTF. CDR3 coding DNA: TGTGCCACCAGCAGAGACCGAGGACAGGTCGGTGGCTACACCTTC.

This clonotype was found once. The V call is TRBV19, the J call TRBJ1-1; D gene unclear. The germline gives CDR1 LNHDA, CDR2 SQIVND (reference sequence). V was pared by 3 bases and J by 2 bases, with 7 bases between. This CDR3 has 13 residues. The CDR3 here is CASSMVSNTEAFF. In DNA, the CDR3 is TGTGCCAGTAGTATGGTCAGCAACACTGAAGCTTTCTTT.